This record concerns one T cell receptor (beta chain) sequence. What it recognizes is unknown. Preparing the TCRbeta library involved the use of unique molecular identifiers. Via MiXCR, TCRdb re-called the PCR reads, giving one row per CDR3 protein. The sample carries around 600,000 distinct CDR3 sequences, 20% to 25% recorded once. This record belongs to a study of T-cell reconstitution after alpha-beta-depleted transplantation in children. Study-level findings and limits: After transplant, at about two months, alpha-beta T cells were reportedly derived from several hundred expanded graft clones. At one year after transplant, newly produced T cells mostly accounted for T-cell counts and diversity.

The receptor was derived from a boy under three years old who had a stem cell transplant for acute myeloid leukemia, so the T cells may come from the graft donor. The starting material was PBMCs, mostly from graft donor cells, obtained 360 days after TCRalphabeta/CD19-depleted stem cell transplant.

CDR3 DNA: TGTGCCAGCAGCTTCCGACAGAGATCCTCCTACGAGCAGTACGTC. Translation gives CASSFRQRSSYEQYV. This rearrangement joins TRBV5-5 to TRBJ2-7, with a weak D call TRBD1 (5 bases). Trimming removed 2 bases from V and 0 bases from J, with 12 bases in between. Germline-derived CDR1 and CDR2 are SGHKS and YYEKEE (reference sequence). The CDR3 covers 15 residues.